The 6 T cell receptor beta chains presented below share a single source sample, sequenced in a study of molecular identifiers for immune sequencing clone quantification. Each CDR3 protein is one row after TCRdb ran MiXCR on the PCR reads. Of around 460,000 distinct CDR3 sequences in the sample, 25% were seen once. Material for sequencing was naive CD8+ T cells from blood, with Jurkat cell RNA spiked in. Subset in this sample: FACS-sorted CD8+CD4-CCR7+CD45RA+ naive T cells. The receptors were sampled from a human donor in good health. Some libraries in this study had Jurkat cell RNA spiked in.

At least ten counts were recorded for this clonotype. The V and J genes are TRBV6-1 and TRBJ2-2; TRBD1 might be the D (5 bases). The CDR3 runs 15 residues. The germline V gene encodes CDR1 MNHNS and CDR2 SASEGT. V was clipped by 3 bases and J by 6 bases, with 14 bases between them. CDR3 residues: CASSDTTVRAGELFF. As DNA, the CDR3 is TGTGCCAGCAGTGATACGACAGTAAGGGCCGGGGAGCTGTTTTTT.

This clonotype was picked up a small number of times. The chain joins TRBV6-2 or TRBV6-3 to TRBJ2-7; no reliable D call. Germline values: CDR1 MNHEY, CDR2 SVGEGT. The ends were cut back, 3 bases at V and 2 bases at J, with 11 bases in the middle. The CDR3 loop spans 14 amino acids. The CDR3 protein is CASSYKGQAYEQYF. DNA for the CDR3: TGTGCCAGCAGTTATAAAGGGCAGGCCTACGAGCAGTACTTC.

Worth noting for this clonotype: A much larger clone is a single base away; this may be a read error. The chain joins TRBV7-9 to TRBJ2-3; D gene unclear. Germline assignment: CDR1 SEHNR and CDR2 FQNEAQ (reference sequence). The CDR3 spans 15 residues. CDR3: CASSLMPGSTDTLYF. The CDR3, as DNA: TGTGCCAGCAGCTTAATGCCAGGCTCCACAGATACGCTGTATTTT.

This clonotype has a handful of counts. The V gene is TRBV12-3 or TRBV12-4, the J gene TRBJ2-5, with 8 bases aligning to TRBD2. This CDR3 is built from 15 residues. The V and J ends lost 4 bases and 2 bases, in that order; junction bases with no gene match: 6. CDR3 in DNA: TGTGCCAGCAGTTCCGGACTAGCCACACAAGAGACCCAGTACTTC. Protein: CASSSGLATQETQYF.

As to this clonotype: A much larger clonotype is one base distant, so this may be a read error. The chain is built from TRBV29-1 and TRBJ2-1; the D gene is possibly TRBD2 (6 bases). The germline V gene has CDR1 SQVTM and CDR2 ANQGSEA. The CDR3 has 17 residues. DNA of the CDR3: TGCAGCGTTGAAGATCCTGGAATTAGCGGATTCGGGAATGTGCAGTTCTTC. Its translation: CSVEDPGISGFGNVQFF.

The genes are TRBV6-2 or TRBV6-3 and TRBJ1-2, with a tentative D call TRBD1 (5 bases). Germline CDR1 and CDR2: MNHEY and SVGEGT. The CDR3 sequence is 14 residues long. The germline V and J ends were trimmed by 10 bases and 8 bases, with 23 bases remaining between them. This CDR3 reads CATLGPGTTDGYTF. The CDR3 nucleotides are TGTGCCACCCTTGGTCCCGGGACCACCGACGGCTACACCTTC.